Listed here are 22 T cell receptor beta chains from one sample, sequenced in a study of beta chain features in type 1 diabetes. No antigen is known for these receptors. Whole-study results and caveats: TCRB CDR3s were moderately but significantly shorter in Type 1 diabetes patients in all four CD4+ subsets.

Every isolated RNA sample was fully reverse transcribed, so sequencing captured expressed TCRB transcripts. Data came from immunoSEQ multiplex PCR; TCRdb stores just in-frame clones and leaves some out. The sample lists 50,000 to 70,000 clones; about 47% were seen once. The sequenced sample was Tregs from blood. Every receptor here comes from a woman in her thirties or forties with type 1 diabetes.

The J gene is TRBJ2-5, the V gene TRBV5-1; D is perhaps TRBD1 (6 bases). V was pared by 4 bases and J by 6 bases, with 13 bases between. Germline CDR1 and CDR2: SGHRS and YFSETQ. CDR3 length: 13 residues. CDR3 nucleotide sequence: TGCGCCAGCAGCCTCCAGGGGCTTAAGACCCAGTACTTC. Amino acid sequence: CASSLQGLKTQYF.

This rearrangement joins TRBV5-1 to TRBJ1-4; the match to TRBD1 covers 7 bases. The V and J ends lost 3 bases and 3 bases, in that order; junction bases with no gene match: 2. Germline V gives CDR1 SGHRS, CDR2 YFSETQ. CDR3 length equals 14 residues. The CDR3 bases are TGCGCCAGCAGCTGGGACAGCTCTAATGAAAAACTGTTTTTT. This codes for CASSWDSSNEKLFF.

This chain connects TRBV7-2 to TRBJ1-3; D possibly corresponds to TRBD1 (5 bases). The CDR3 length is 15 residues. The germline CDR1 and CDR2 sequences are SGHTA and FQGNSA. V lost 5 bases and J 2 bases, leaving 13 bases between the germline ends. This chain's CDR3 is CASSLSGGTGNTIYF. CDR3 bases: TGTGCCAGCAGCCTTTCGGGGGGAACTGGAAACACCATATATTTT.

The chain uses TRBV9 and TRBJ1-1; weak D call: TRBD1 (6 bases). Germline values: CDR1 SGDLS, CDR2 YYNGEE. The ends were cut back, 4 bases at V and 1 base at J, with 11 bases in the middle. The CDR3 has 14 amino acids. CDR3 residues: CASSPQTGNTEAFF. In DNA, the CDR3 is TGTGCCAGCAGCCCCCAGACAGGGAACACTGAAGCTTTCTTT.

V usage is TRBV25-1 and J usage is TRBJ2-1; a possible D gene is TRBD1 (6 bases). The germline V and J ends were trimmed by 3 bases and 4 bases, with 10 bases remaining between them. This CDR3 has 14 amino acids. Per germline, CDR1 MGHDK and CDR2 SYGVNS. The CDR3 here is CASSEQGPYNEQFF. DNA for the CDR3: TGTGCCAGCAGTGAGCAGGGGCCTTACAATGAGCAGTTCTTC.

This rearrangement joins TRBV28 to TRBJ1-5; D is undetermined. Trimming stripped 9 bases from V and 0 bases from J, with 27 bases between. Germline values: CDR1 MDHEN, CDR2 SYDVKM. This CDR3 region has 19 residues. CDR3 nucleotide sequence: TGTGCCAGTCGGAGCAGAGGGCTAGAGAGCTTCGGTAGCAATCAGCCCCAGCATTTT. Its protein is CASRSRGLESFGSNQPQHF.

J is TRBJ1-3 and V is TRBV9; D gene unclear. The V gene lost 6 bases and the J gene lost 0 bases, with 10 bases spanning the gap. Germline CDR1 reads SGDLS; CDR2 reads YYNGEE. This CDR3 is built from 14 residues. CDR3 loop: CASTPGASGNTIYF. The CDR3 DNA follows: TGTGCCAGCACTCCGGGTGCCTCTGGAAACACCATATATTTT.

The chain is built from TRBV6-5 and TRBJ1-1; no clear D gene. V was trimmed by 8 bases and J by 1 base, leaving 14 bases between them. CDR3 length: 14 amino acids. Germline V CDR1 and CDR2: MNHEY, SVGAGI. CDR3 region: CASGLGRGNTEAFF. The CDR3 nucleotides are TGTGCCAGCGGACTTGGACGGGGGAACACTGAAGCTTTCTTT.

This clone was counted a few times. The chain carries TRBV7-2 and TRBJ2-5, with a tentative D call TRBD2 (6 bases). Germline-derived CDR1 and CDR2 are SGHTA and FQGNSA. The CDR3 totals 15 residues. The V and J ends lost 5 bases and 6 bases respectively, with 19 bases between them. CDR3 loop: CASSPRTTPKQTQYF. As DNA, the CDR3 is TGTGCCAGCAGCCCTAGGACTACTCCAAAGCAGACCCAGTACTTC.

This clone was picked up one time. The chain carries TRBV7-9 and TRBJ2-7; 8 bases match TRBD2. The CDR3 extends over 15 amino acids. V trimming: 3 bases; J trimming: 0 bases; junction bases outside the gene matches: 4. Germline V lookup: CDR1 SEHNR, CDR2 FQNEAQ (reference sequence). DNA of the CDR3: TGTGCCAGCAGCTTCGATGCGGGAGGCTCCTACGAGCAGTACTTC. This gives the protein CASSFDAGGSYEQYF.

The rearrangement joins TRBV6-5 to TRBJ2-7; D may be TRBD1 (7 bases). CDR1 is MNHEY and CDR2 is SVGAGI in the germline V gene. Trimming pared 10 bases from V and 3 bases from J, leaving 13 bases between. This CDR3 spans 12 amino acids. CDR3 protein: CATRQGGYEQYF. The CDR3 nucleotides read TGTGCCACCCGTCAGGGGGGCTACGAGCAGTACTTC.

The chain recombines TRBV27 with TRBJ1-5; D unresolved. Germline V gives CDR1 MNHEY, CDR2 SMNVEV (reference sequence). Trimming left V 3 bases short and J 7 bases short, with 13 bases between. CDR3 length equals 14 residues. The CDR3 sequence: CASSLEAFGQPQHF. The CDR3, as DNA: TGTGCCAGCAGTTTGGAGGCTTTCGGGCAGCCCCAGCATTTT.

This sequence joins TRBV5-1 and TRBJ1-2, with D tentatively TRBD1 (6 bases). V lost 5 bases and J 3 bases, leaving 17 bases between the germline ends. The CDR3 has 15 amino acids. Per the germline V gene, CDR1 is SGHRS and CDR2 is YFSETQ. The CDR3 DNA follows: TGCGCCAGCAGTCGCACGGGGGGGCAGGACTATGGCTACACCTTC. Translation: CASSRTGGQDYGYTF. The full variable domain, completed using reference TRBV5-1 and TRBJ1-2, is KAGVTQTPRYLIKTRGQQVTLSCSPISGHRSVSWYQQTPGQGLQFLFEYFSETQRNKGNFPGRFSGRQFSNSRSEMNVSTLELGDSALYLCASSRTGGQDYGYTFGSGTRLTVV.

This clone was detected only a few times. The rearrangement links TRBV7-2 to TRBJ1-5, with a weak D call TRBD1 (6 bases). This CDR3 has 14 residues. Looked up from germline, CDR1 is SGHTA and CDR2 is FQGNSA. V lost 3 bases and J 7 bases, leaving 13 bases between the germline ends. The CDR3 loop is CASSLGGREQPQHF. The CDR3 bases are TGTGCCAGCAGCTTGGGGGGGCGCGAACAGCCCCAGCATTTT.

The chain combines TRBV7-2 with TRBJ2-7, with 7 bases lining up with TRBD1. Looked up from germline, CDR1 is SGHTA and CDR2 is FQGNSA. Trimming took 5 bases from V and 0 from J; bases not matched to a gene: 13. The CDR3 is 17 residues long. The CDR3: CASSVLGGDSFSYEQYF. Here the CDR3 DNA reads TGTGCCAGCAGCGTTCTCGGTGGGGACAGTTTCTCCTACGAGCAGTACTTC.

A note on this clone: Its ends do not fully match the called genes, so a read error is possible. The chain recombines TRBV5-1 with TRBJ2-3, with TRBD2 matching 10 bases. CDR1 and CDR2 (germline): SGHRS, YFSETQ. CDR3 length equals 15 residues. Here the CDR3 reads CASSVSGRSADAQYF. The DNA of the CDR3 is TGCGCCAGCAGCGTTAGCGGGAGGAGTGCAGATGCGCAGTATTTT.

The gene calls are TRBV28 and TRBJ2-1, with a tentative D call TRBD2 (6 bases). The V gene lost 5 bases and the J gene lost 3 bases, with 17 bases spanning the gap. The CDR3 extends over 16 amino acids. CDR1 is MDHEN, CDR2 SYDVKM, per germline. As DNA, the CDR3 is TGTGCCAGCAGTCCCTTTAGCGGAATATTCTACAATGAGCAGTTCTTC. As protein: CASSPFSGIFYNEQFF. Looking up the rest from reference TRBV28 and TRBJ2-1 gives the full variable domain: DVKVTQSSRYLVKRTGEKVFLECVQDMDHENMFWYRQDPGLGLRLIYFSYDVKMKEKGDIPEGYSVSREKKERFSLILESASTNQTSMYLCASSPFSGIFYNEQFFGPGTRLTVL.

In its sample, this clone was seen a few times. The V and J genes are TRBV4-3 and TRBJ1-1; TRBD1 is a possible D gene (5 bases). Germline V CDR1 and CDR2: LGHNA, YSLEER. Trimming cost V 4 bases and J 1 base, with 13 bases left between them. This CDR3 is built from 15 residues. The CDR3 nucleotides read TGCGCCAGCAGCCTTTTCGGGGGGGGGAACACTGAAGCTTTCTTT. Its protein is CASSLFGGGNTEAFF.

This clone was counted a few times. V and J are TRBV10-3 and TRBJ2-5; the match to TRBD1 covers 8 bases. The ends lost 2 bases at V and 5 bases at J; junction bases unmatched: 4. The CDR3 covers 14 residues. Germline CDR1 is ENHRY and CDR2 is SYGVKD. CDR3: CAISERQGAETQYF. CDR3 nucleotide sequence: TGTGCCATCAGTGAGAGGCAGGGGGCGGAGACCCAGTACTTC.

The gene calls are TRBV19 and TRBJ2-1; D gene unclear. The germline V gene encodes CDR1 LNHDA and CDR2 SQIVND (reference sequence). V lost 4 bases to trimming and J lost 0 bases, with 16 bases between them. This CDR3 has 17 residues. CDR3 sequence: CASSTTYQASSYNEQFF. CDR3 DNA: TGTGCCAGTAGTACTACTTACCAGGCGAGCTCCTACAATGAGCAGTTCTTC.

The V gene is TRBV7-9, the J gene TRBJ1-1; D remains ambiguous. The V gene's germline CDR1 is SEHNR and CDR2 FQNEAQ (reference sequence). This CDR3 spans 14 amino acids. V was cut by 2 bases and J by 1 base, with 8 bases left in between. The CDR3 bases are TGTGCCAGCAGCTTAACAGTGGGGAACACTGAAGCTTTCTTT. This sequence encodes CASSLTVGNTEAFF.

This clone showed up just a few times. The gene calls are TRBV7-9 and TRBJ1-2; 7 bases fit TRBD1. This CDR3 region has 18 residues. J lost 0 bases, V lost 5 bases, and 15 bases had no gene match. The V gene's germline CDR1 is SEHNR and CDR2 FQNEAQ (reference sequence). DNA of the CDR3: TGTGCCAGCAGCCCCTTAGTCCGGGACAGCCAAGCTAACTATGGCTACACCTTC. This encodes CASSPLVRDSQANYGYTF. Complete variable domain (other parts from reference TRBV7-9 and TRBJ1-2): DTGVSQNPRHKITKRGQNVTFRCDPISEHNRLYWYRQTLGQGPEFLTYFQNEAQLEKSRLLSDRFSAERPKGSFSTLEIQRTEQGDSAMYLCASSPLVRDSQANYGYTFGSGTRLTVV.